Following are 29 T cell receptor beta chains from one sample sequenced in a study of metastatic and nonmetastatic thyroid tumors. Every patient was untreated before thyroid surgery. From the PCR reads, TCRdb re-called clones with MiXCR. This sample has about 20,000 clones; just over 14% occur once, and the top ten carry approximately 15%. Material: tumor tissue. The receptors originated from a female donor with papillary thyroid cancer or a benign thyroid nodule (not recorded which). Some clones in this sample may be carry-over from other donors' samples.

This clone was seen many times. This chain connects TRBV30 to TRBJ2-5; the match to TRBD1 covers 9 bases. This CDR3 has 13 residues. The germline V gene encodes CDR1 GTSNPN and CDR2 SVGIG (reference sequence). Losses at the gene ends were 7 bases for V and 5 bases for J; bases not matched to a gene: 8. CDR3 sequence: CASEQGARETQYF. As DNA, the CDR3 is TGTGCCTCCGAACAGGGGGCCCGGGAGACCCAGTACTTC.

At least ten counts were recorded for this clone. The CDR3 coding sequence is TGTTCCTCAACGACTTTGGGGACCGAGGGTGAAGCTTTCTTT. This gives the protein CSSTTLGTEGEAFF. The chain employs TRBV11-2 and TRBJ1-1, with TRBD1 as a possible D gene (5 bases). The CDR3 consists of 14 residues. Germline CDR1 is SGHAT and CDR2 is FQNNGV.

This clone appeared many times. The rearrangement uses TRBV27 and TRBJ2-7; possible D gene TRBD1, 7 bases. CDR3 length: 16 amino acids. Germline V gives CDR1 MNHEY, CDR2 SMNVEV (reference sequence). Trimming pared 3 bases from V and 1 base from J, leaving 16 bases between. CDR3 nucleotide sequence: TGTGCCAGCAGTTTCAACAGGGGCGGAGGGTCCTACGAGCAGTACTTC. Protein product: CASSFNRGGGSYEQYF.

Only a few counts were recorded for this clone. The J gene is TRBJ2-1, the V gene TRBV20-1, with 10 nucleotides matching TRBD2. The CDR3 has 14 amino acids. Trimming cost V 6 bases and J 3 bases; bases outside gene matches: 5. Germline V gene data show CDR1 as DFQATT and CDR2 as SNEGSKA (reference sequence). In DNA, the CDR3 is TGCAGTGCCCATCTAGCGGGAGACTACAATGAGCAGTTCTTC. It specifies CSAHLAGDYNEQFF.

This clone showed up many times. The chain links TRBV5-1 to TRBJ2-1, with D tentatively TRBD2 (6 bases). The V end was cut by 5 bases, the J end by 7 bases, with 10 bases between. The CDR3 length is 12 residues. The germline V gene has CDR1 SGHRS and CDR2 YFSETQ. CDR3 nucleotides: TGCGCCAGCAGGGTTGGGGGGAATGAGCAGTTCTTC. It encodes CASRVGGNEQFF.

This clone was picked up many times. The genes are TRBV7-6 and TRBJ2-1; D possibly matches TRBD1 or TRBD2 (7 bases each). V was pared by 6 bases and J by 3 bases, with 18 bases between. CDR1 and CDR2 (germline): SGHVS, FNYEAQ. This CDR3 has 16 residues. CDR3 in DNA: TGTGCCAGCAGTTTTTTAACAGGGGACTACTACAATGAGCAGTTCTTC. Amino acids: CASSFLTGDYYNEQFF.

This clone occurred many times. A clone one base away is much larger, so this may be a read error. The chain couples TRBV24-1 to TRBJ2-7; possibly TRBD2 for D (5 bases). The CDR3 has 15 residues. Germline V gene data show CDR1 as KGHDR and CDR2 as SFDVKD. In DNA, the CDR3 is TGTGCCACCAGTGCGGGGTCAAGGGAGCCTGACGAGCAGCACTTC. As protein: CATSAGSREPDEQHF.

This clone has a count of ten or more. The rearrangement uses TRBV3-1 and TRBJ1-4; D is undetermined. The CDR3 length is 15 residues. CDR1 is LGHDT and CDR2 is YNNKEL in the germline V gene (reference sequence). The V and J ends lost 6 bases and 3 bases respectively, with 14 bases between them. CDR3 DNA: TGTGCCAGCAGGTTGCTAAGATCAGCTAATGAAAAACTGTTTTTT. This gives the protein CASRLLRSANEKLFF.

In its sample, this clone was seen many times. The chain has TRBV12-3 or TRBV12-4 and TRBJ1-3; the D is unclear. V was cut by 2 bases and J by 8 bases, with 10 bases left in between. CDR3 length equals 13 residues. The CDR3 protein is CASSLSTGYTIYF. CDR3 bases: TGTGCCAGCAGTTTAAGTACGGGGTACACCATATATTTT.

Note on this clone: A clone one base away is much larger, so this may be a read error. This rearrangement joins TRBV29-1 to TRBJ2-6; a possible D gene is TRBD1 (5 bases). This CDR3 has 14 residues. Germline CDR1 SQVTM, CDR2 ANQGSEA. In DNA form, the CDR3 reads TGCAGCGTTGCCGAGCTCTCTGGGGCCAACGCCCTGACTTTC. Its translation: CSVAELSGANALTF.

The chain carries TRBV7-8 and TRBJ2-1; perhaps TRBD2 as D (5 bases). The germline V gene encodes CDR1 SGHVS and CDR2 FQNEAQ. Trimming took 5 bases from V and 9 from J, leaving 20 bases between them. This CDR3 contains 15 residues. The CDR3 is CASSTDLVLGIEQFF. For the CDR3, the DNA is TGTGCCAGCAGCACGGACTTAGTCCTCGGTATTGAGCAGTTCTTC. The variable domain in full, with the rest retrieved from reference TRBV7-8 and TRBJ2-1, is GAGVSQSPRYKVAKRGQDVALRCDPISGHVSLFWYQQALGQGPEFLTYFQNEAQLDKSGLPSDRFFAERPEGSVSTLKIQRTQQEDSAVYLCASSTDLVLGIEQFFGPGTRLTVL.

A note on this clone: The CDR3 does not end in the conserved phenylalanine or tryptophan, so this is likely a read error. V gene TRBV28 combines with J gene TRBJ2-7; the D is unclear. CDR1 MDHEN and CDR2 SYDVKM come from the germline V gene. Deletions cut 5 bases from V and 6 bases from J, with 11 bases between. The CDR3 is made up of 12 amino acids. The DNA for the CDR3 is TGTGCCAGCAGTGTAGGGCATCGCGAGCAGTACTGC. Translation gives CASSVGHREQYC.

The chain is built from TRBV5-1 and TRBJ2-1; D perhaps matches TRBD2 (5 bases). The CDR3 runs to 14 residues. Germline CDR1 SGHRS, CDR2 YFSETQ. The V gene lost 1 base and the J gene lost 5 bases, with 10 bases spanning the gap. The DNA of the CDR3 is TGCGCCAGCAGCTTGAACGGACTCCACAATGAGCAGTTCTTC. It codes for CASSLNGLHNEQFF.

V and J are TRBV30 and TRBJ1-1; D is unclear. This CDR3 is built from 12 residues. Germline lookup yields CDR1 GTSNPN and CDR2 SVGIG (reference sequence). With 3 bases removed from V and 6 bases from J, the gap between germline ends came to 11 bases. The chain's CDR3 is CAWRRSGAEAFF. The CDR3 DNA is TGTGCCTGGAGGAGGTCCGGGGCTGAAGCTTTCTTT.

By its share, this clone is medium-sized. The chain uses TRBV29-1 and TRBJ1-2; 11 bases map to TRBD1. Trimming cost V 6 bases and J 4 bases; bases outside gene matches: 4. CDR3 size: 13 residues. Germline loops: CDR1 SQVTM, CDR2 ANQGSEA. The CDR3 bases are TGCAGCGTGAGGACAGGGGGCAGCTATGGCTACACCTTC. Its translation is CSVRTGGSYGYTF.

This clone has a count of ten or more. A much larger clone differs by one base, so this may be a read error. This CDR3 fails to terminate in the conserved phenylalanine or tryptophan, so it likely reflects a read error. V usage is TRBV20-1 and J usage is TRBJ1-2, with 7 bases that match TRBD1. The trim removed 5 bases at V and 0 bases at J, leaving 6 bases unmatched. Germline-derived CDR1 and CDR2 are DFQATT and SNEGSKA (reference sequence). This CDR3 comprises 14 residues. In DNA form, the CDR3 reads TGCAGTGCTCAAAGACAGGGCTCTAACTATGGCTACACCTCC. It is translated as CSAQRQGSNYGYTS.

This clone was detected many times. The CDR3 DNA sequence: TGTGCCAGCAGCGGCCGGCCTGGGGCCAACGTCCTGACTTTC. Translated, it gives CASSGRPGANVLTF. The chain employs TRBV9 and TRBJ2-6; D is unclear. The CDR3 totals 14 residues. The germline V gene encodes CDR1 SGDLS and CDR2 YYNGEE. Trimming cost V 3 bases and J 2 bases, with 6 bases left between them.

In its sample, this clone was seen many times. DNA for the CDR3: TGTGCCAGCAGCTTTAGCGGCCAAGAGACCCAGTACTTC. This translates into CASSFSGQETQYF. The chain combines TRBV7-3 with TRBJ2-5; D might be TRBD2 (6 bases). This CDR3 comprises 13 residues. V was pared by 3 bases and J by 1 base, with 6 bases between. CDR1 SGHTA and CDR2 FQGTGA come from the germline V gene. The full variable domain, its missing parts supplied by reference TRBV7-3 and TRBJ2-5, is GAGVSQTPSNKVTEKGKYVELRCDPISGHTALYWYRQSLGQGPEFLIYFQGTGAADDSGLPNDRFFAVRPEGSVSTLKIQRTERGDSAVYLCASSFSGQETQYFGPGTRLLVL.

At least ten counts were recorded for this clone. For the CDR3, the DNA is TGCGCCAGCAGCTCATGGCCGGGCAATGAGCAGTTCTTC. Translating it yields CASSSWPGNEQFF. The V and J genes are TRBV10-2 and TRBJ2-1, with unresolved D. The V gene's germline CDR1 is WSHSY and CDR2 SAAADI. Trimming stripped 6 bases from V and 6 bases from J, with 12 bases between. The CDR3 spans 13 residues.

This clone was recorded a few times. A single base separates this from a much larger clone, so it may be a read error. The gene calls are TRBV10-2 and TRBJ1-1, with 9 bases identical to TRBD1. The germline V gene encodes CDR1 WSHSY and CDR2 SAAADI. There are 12 residues in the CDR3. V gave up 6 bases and J gave up 8 bases; unmatched junction bases: 4. The CDR3 loop reads CASSAQGAEAFF. In DNA, the CDR3 is TGCGCCAGCAGCGCACAGGGGGCGGAAGCTTTCTTT.

At least ten counts were recorded for this clone. This may stem from a read error, because a much larger clone lies one nucleotide away. The chain combines TRBV6-1 with TRBJ2-1; 12 nucleotides align to TRBD2. Germline CDR1 and CDR2: MNHNS and SASEGT. This CDR3 comprises 17 residues. The CDR3, as DNA: TGTTCCTCTCCGAGGACTAGCGGGACACGTCGGGACAATGAGCAGTTCTTC. This gives the protein CSSPRTSGTRRDNEQFF.

This clone was observed a single time. The V gene is TRBV9, the J gene TRBJ1-5; D possibly corresponds to TRBD1 (6 bases). Germline CDR1 is SGDLS and CDR2 is YYNGEE. V was shortened by 2 bases and J by 9 bases, with 18 bases between the two germline ends. This CDR3 contains 15 residues. The CDR3, as DNA: TGTGCCAGCAGCGTGGCAGGGGAGGGAGGCCGGCCCCAGCATTTT. It encodes CASSVAGEGGRPQHF.

This clone was seen at least ten times. The J gene is TRBJ2-1, the V gene TRBV20-1; TRBD2 is a possible D gene (6 bases). Germline loops: CDR1 DFQATT, CDR2 SNEGSKA (reference sequence). V lost 6 bases and J lost 2, with 20 bases in between. The CDR3 is 16 amino acids. This chain's CDR3 is CSARGALGEAYNEQFF. The CDR3 region has the DNA TGCAGTGCACGTGGGGCCCTAGGGGAGGCCTACAATGAGCAGTTCTTC.

This clone was detected many times. This chain uses TRBV19 with TRBJ1-1; D is possibly TRBD1 (6 bases). This CDR3 region has 15 residues. The germline CDR1 and CDR2 sequences are LNHDA and SQIVND (reference sequence). Trimming stripped 5 bases from V and 1 base from J, with 14 bases between. The CDR3 DNA reads TGTGCCAGTAGTGAAGGGAGGGGGTGGAACACTGAAGCTTTCTTT. It codes for CASSEGRGWNTEAFF. The full variable domain, in which reference TRBV19 and TRBJ1-1 provide the parts outside the CDR3, is DGGITQSPKYLFRKEGQNVTLSCEQNLNHDAMYWYRQDPGQGLRLIYYSQIVNDFQKGDIAEGYSVSREKKESFPLTVTSAQKNPTAFYLCASSEGRGWNTEAFFGQGTRLTVV.

This clone has ten or more counts. A much bigger clone sits one base away, suggesting this may be a read error. The rearrangement joins TRBV2 to TRBJ2-2; the match to TRBD1 covers 10 bases. Per germline, CDR1 SNHLY and CDR2 FYNNEI. The CDR3 has 15 amino acids. The CDR3 nucleotides are TGTGCCGGCAGTGGCCGGGACAGGGGAACCGGGGAGCTGTTTTTT. Protein sequence: CAGSGRDRGTGELFF.

In the case of this clone: This clone may be a read error of a much larger clone one base away. V is TRBV20-1 and J is TRBJ1-6; 7 positions match TRBD1. Germline V gene data show CDR1 as DFQATT and CDR2 as SNEGSKA (reference sequence). This CDR3 contains 13 residues. The CDR3 loop is CSVPTGANLPLHF. CDR3 in DNA: TGCAGTGTTCCTACAGGGGCTAATTTACCCCTCCACTTT.

The table lists this clone with many counts. V is TRBV6-1 and J is TRBJ1-5; no definite D call. V was trimmed by 4 bases and J by 0 bases, leaving 10 bases between them. Germline V gene lookup returns CDR1 MNHNS and CDR2 SASEGT. The CDR3 runs 15 residues. Here the CDR3 DNA reads TGTGCCAGCAGTGGCACGGGGAATAGCAATCAGCCCCAGCATTTT. Translating it yields CASSGTGNSNQPQHF.

This clone appeared many times. A much more abundant neighbour one base away suggests this may be a read error. Other nucleotide sequences in the sample specify the same CDR3. The chain uses TRBV18 and TRBJ1-2, with TRBD1 identical over 8 bases. V trimming: 2 bases; J trimming: 6 bases; junction bases outside the gene matches: 5. The germline V gene has CDR1 KGHSH and CDR2 LQKENI. The length of the CDR3 is 14 residues. The CDR3 sequence is CASSPGTGGHGYTF. The CDR3 region has the DNA TGTGCCAGCTCACCAGGGACAGGAGGCCATGGCTACACCTTC.

For this clone: A much larger clone differs by one base, so this may be a read error. This same CDR3 is encoded by further DNA sequences in the sample. The rearrangement uses TRBV20-1 and TRBJ2-1; perhaps D is TRBD1 or TRBD2 (6 bases each). CDR3 length: 16 residues. The V end was cut by 6 bases, the J end by 7 bases, with 25 bases between. CDR1 and CDR2 (germline): DFQATT, SNEGSKA (reference sequence). In DNA, the CDR3 is TGCAGTGCGGAAGGGGGAACGGGGGCCCTCTATAATGAGCAGTTCTTC. As protein: CSAEGGTGALYNEQFF.